This T cell receptor (beta chain) appears in the sequencing data of a study of CD8+ T cells in alopecia areata. Whole-study results and caveats: Higher clonality than in normal scalp was seen in lesional scalp, especially alopecia totalis/universalis. Patients shared TCRs less clearly than mice did, possibly for HLA-related reasons.

The length of the CDR3 is 16 residues. With 5 bases removed from V and 3 bases from J, the gap between germline ends came to 17 bases. Per germline, CDR1 SGHRS and CDR2 YFSETQ. Researchers gathered lesional scalp punch biopsies and peripheral blood from patients with alopecia areata. A FACSAria was used to sort CD4+ and CD8+ T cells. These cells came from PBMCs. To note about this clone: Its matching antigen is unknown.

In each case, RNA was isolated and then reverse transcribed into cDNA as the sequencing template. Assay used: immunoSEQ multiplex PCR; TCRdb lists only in-frame clones, some missing. The sample contains some 130,000 clones, 49% of which appear only once. The TCR comes from a human donor with alopecia areata. The sample was CD8+ T cells sorted from blood, taken at week 0. This chain links TRBV5-1 with TRBJ1-4, with TRBD1 as a possible D gene (5 bases). CDR3 region: CASRPGDGGPNEKLFF. CDR3 DNA: TGCGCCAGCAGACCGGGGGACGGCGGTCCTAATGAAAAACTGTTTTTT.